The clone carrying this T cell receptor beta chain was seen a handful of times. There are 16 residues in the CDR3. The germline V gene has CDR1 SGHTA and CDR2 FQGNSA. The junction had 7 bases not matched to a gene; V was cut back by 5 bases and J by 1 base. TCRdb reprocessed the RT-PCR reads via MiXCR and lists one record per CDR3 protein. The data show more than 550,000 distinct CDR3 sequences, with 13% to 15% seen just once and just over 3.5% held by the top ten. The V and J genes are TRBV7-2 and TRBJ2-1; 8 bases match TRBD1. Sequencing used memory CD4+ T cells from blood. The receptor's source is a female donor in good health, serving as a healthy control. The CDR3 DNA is TGTGCCAGCAGCCCGGACAGGGATGTATCCTACAATGAGCAGTTCTTC. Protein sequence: CASSPDRDVSYNEQFF. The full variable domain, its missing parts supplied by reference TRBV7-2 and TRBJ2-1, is GAGVSQSPSNKVTEKGKDVELRCDPISGHTALYWYRQSLGQGLEFLIYFQGNSAPDKSGLPSDRFSAERTGGSVSTLTIQRTQQEDSAVYLCASSPDRDVSYNEQFFGPGTRLTVL.